This paragraph reports one TCR beta chain. This entry comes from a study of blood T cell repertoires in COVID-19. Turning to the study itself: COVID-19 samples collected from the United States, Italy and Spain covered acute and convalescent phases. The cDNA or gDNA used as material had been derived from T cells, B-cell-depleted T cells, or PBMCs.

Individuals aged roughly 18 to 95 years were recruited from roughly 22 US areas. Generated by immunoSEQ multiplex PCR, the TCRdb table keeps only in-frame clones and is missing some. Seen here are around 250,000 clones, more than 70% observed once, and the top ten hold roughly 1.2%. This receptor was taken from a woman aged 40 to 50 with acute COVID-19. Input material: PBMCs or T cells enriched from blood (not recorded which).

The CDR3: CASSYSPAGTNEQFF. DNA for the CDR3: TGTGCCAGCAGTTACTCGCCCGCGGGGACCAATGAGCAGTTCTTC. The gene calls are TRBV6-5 and TRBJ2-1; tentative D call: TRBD2 (6 bases). V shed 0 bases and J shed 6 bases, with 12 bases lying between them. The germline V gene encodes CDR1 MNHEY and CDR2 SVGAGI. This CDR3 region has 15 residues.